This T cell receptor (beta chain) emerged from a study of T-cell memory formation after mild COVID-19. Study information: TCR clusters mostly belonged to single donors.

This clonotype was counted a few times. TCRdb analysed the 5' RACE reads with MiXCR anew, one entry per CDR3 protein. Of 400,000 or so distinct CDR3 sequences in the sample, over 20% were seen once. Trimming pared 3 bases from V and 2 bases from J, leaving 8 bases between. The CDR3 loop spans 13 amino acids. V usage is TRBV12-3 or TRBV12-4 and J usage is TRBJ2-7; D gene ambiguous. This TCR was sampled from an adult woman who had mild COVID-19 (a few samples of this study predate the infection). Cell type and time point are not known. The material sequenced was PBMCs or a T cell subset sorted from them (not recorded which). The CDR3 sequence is CASSLHSTYEQYF. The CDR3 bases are TGTGCCAGCAGTTTGCACAGCACCTACGAGCAGTACTTC.